The 12 T cell receptor beta chains below all came from one sample that was sequenced in a study of cytomegalovirus exposure and HLA in healthy donors. Repertoires were generated with immunoSEQ multiplex PCR, while TCRdb's copy carries only in-frame clones and drops some. Of about 130,000 clones in the sample, 90% to 97% are singletons; the top ten hold less than 2%. Sequenced: PBMCs. The source of these receptors is a man aged 18 to 35 in good health and CMV-seronegative.

The chain combines TRBV5-1 with TRBJ2-7, with 9 bases matching TRBD2. Germline lookup yields CDR1 SGHRS and CDR2 YFSETQ. V dropped 4 bases and J dropped 2; count of bases not matched to a gene: 10. The CDR3 consists of 16 residues. CDR3 nucleotides: TGCGCCAGCAGCCCCCCTATAGCGGGAGAAGCCTACGAGCAGTACTTC. Residues: CASSPPIAGEAYEQYF. The full variable domain, rest sourced from reference TRBV5-1 and TRBJ2-7, is KAGVTQTPRYLIKTRGQQVTLSCSPISGHRSVSWYQQTPGQGLQFLFEYFSETQRNKGNFPGRFSGRQFSNSRSEMNVSTLELGDSALYLCASSPPIAGEAYEQYFGPGTRLTVT.

V gene TRBV13 combines with J gene TRBJ2-4, with 8 nucleotides matching TRBD2. The CDR3 extends over 15 amino acids. The V segment lost 5 bases and the J segment 1 base; nucleotides outside the gene matches: 4. The V gene's germline CDR1 is PRHDT and CDR2 FYEKMQ (reference sequence). CDR3 region: CASSLRTSAKNIQYF. In DNA form, the CDR3 reads TGTGCCAGCAGCCTTCGGACTAGCGCCAAAAACATTCAGTACTTC.

The chain has TRBV9 and TRBJ1-5; 7 nucleotides line up with TRBD1. V dropped 2 bases and J dropped 1; count of bases not matched to a gene: 3. Germline CDR1 is SGDLS and CDR2 is YYNGEE. This CDR3 comprises 15 residues. In DNA, the CDR3 is TGTGCCAGCAGCGTGACAGGGTTCAGCAATCAGCCCCAGCATTTT. This gives the protein CASSVTGFSNQPQHF. The whole variable domain, remainder taken from reference TRBV9 and TRBJ1-5, is DSGVTQTPKHLITATGQRVTLRCSPRSGDLSVYWYQQSLDQGLQFLIQYYNGEERAKGNILERFSAQQFPDLHSELNLSSLELGDSALYFCASSVTGFSNQPQHFGDGTRLSIL.

The chain links TRBV6-5 to TRBJ2-7; 8 bases are shared with TRBD1. CDR1 is MNHEY, CDR2 SVGAGI, per germline. The CDR3 covers 13 residues. Trimming removed 6 bases from V and 2 bases from J; junction bases left unmatched: 3. CDR3 protein: CASSKDRAYEQYF. CDR3 nucleotides: TGTGCCAGCAGCAAGGACAGGGCCTACGAGCAGTACTTC.

The J gene is TRBJ1-2, the V gene TRBV7-3; TRBD1 aligns across 8 bases. V gave up 5 bases and J gave up 5 bases; unmatched junction bases: 7. The CDR3 consists of 14 residues. The germline CDR1 and CDR2 sequences are SGHTA and FQGTGA. The CDR3 region is CASSTSGTGYGYTF. CDR3 coding DNA: TGTGCCAGCAGCACCTCCGGGACAGGTTATGGCTACACCTTC.

This chain uses TRBV29-1 with TRBJ2-1, with 13 bases identical to TRBD2. Germline values: CDR1 SQVTM, CDR2 ANQGSEA. With 5 bases clipped from V and 2 bases from J, the junction kept 3 bases outside the gene matches. The CDR3 consists of 15 residues. The CDR3 here is CSVTGLAGAYNEQFF. The CDR3 nucleotides read TGCAGCGTTACCGGACTAGCGGGAGCCTACAATGAGCAGTTCTTC.

The chain has TRBV5-1 and TRBJ2-2, with TRBD2 matching 11 bases. V shed 3 bases, J shed 3 bases, and the junction held 1 base outside the gene matches. Germline V CDR1 and CDR2: SGHRS, YFSETQ. The CDR3 covers 15 residues. The CDR3 DNA follows: TGCGCCAGCAGCTGGACTAGCGGGTACACCGGGGAGCTGTTTTTT. It encodes CASSWTSGYTGELFF.

CDR3 sequence: CASSPRAANYGYTF. The CDR3 region has the DNA TGTGCCAGCAGCCCCAGGGCTGCTAACTATGGCTACACCTTC. V and J are TRBV5-4 and TRBJ1-2, with a weak D call TRBD1 (5 bases). Trimming removed 4 bases from V and 0 bases from J, with 10 bases in between. Germline CDR1 and CDR2: SGHNT and YYREEE (reference sequence). The CDR3 loop spans 14 amino acids.

The chain recombines TRBV7-9 with TRBJ2-5; 8 bases align to TRBD1. Germline values: CDR1 SEHNR, CDR2 FQNEAQ (reference sequence). The CDR3 runs 14 residues. The V gene end was trimmed by 4 bases and the J gene end by 6 bases; junction bases not matched to a gene: 7. DNA for the CDR3: TGTGCCAGCAGCTACGGACAGGGTGGAAAGACCCAGTACTTC. This sequence encodes CASSYGQGGKTQYF.

The chain joins TRBV11-3 to TRBJ2-1; TRBD2 agrees at 7 bases. Germline loops: CDR1 SGHNT, CDR2 YENEEA. The CDR3 spans 15 residues. Losses at the gene ends were 3 bases for V and 10 bases for J; bases not matched to a gene: 12. The CDR3 here is CASSFAGASWDEQFF. The CDR3 DNA sequence: TGTGCCAGCAGCTTCGCGGGAGCCAGCTGGGACGAGCAGTTCTTC.

This clone was counted a few times. The chain employs TRBV9 and TRBJ1-1; D remains unclear. Trimming stripped 3 bases from V and 0 bases from J, with 6 bases between. This CDR3 comprises 13 residues. The V gene's germline CDR1 is SGDLS and CDR2 YYNGEE. CDR3 nucleotide sequence: TGTGCCAGCAGCGCGAGGTTGAACACTGAAGCTTTCTTT. Protein product: CASSARLNTEAFF.

In this sample, this clone turned up once. The CDR3 protein is CASAQGAQETQYF. The CDR3 DNA is TGTGCTAGTGCCCAAGGGGCCCAAGAGACCCAGTACTTC. The chain links TRBV12-5 to TRBJ2-5, with D possibly matching TRBD1 (5 bases). Per the germline V gene, CDR1 is LGHNT and CDR2 is FRNRAP. Trimming took off 7 bases at V and 1 base at J, with 10 bases between the two ends. The CDR3 totals 13 residues.